This T cell receptor beta chain is from a study of T cell responses to AZD1222 COVID-19 vaccine. Findings and limits, study-wide: Baseline seropositivity occurred in only a handful of AZD1222 recipients. A mostly white British donor set with more females was recruited, and clonal diversity was possibly underestimated.

This CDR3 comprises 15 residues. Per germline, CDR1 MDHEN and CDR2 SYDVKM. V lost 3 bases and J lost 5, with 11 bases in between. Assay used: immunoSEQ multiplex PCR; TCRdb lists only in-frame clones, some missing. In the table there are some 150,000 clones, 80% to 90% of which are singletons. Of note for this clone: Its antigen is currently unknown.

This chain uses TRBV28 with TRBJ1-6; D might be TRBD1 (5 bases). The source was peripheral blood, collected 28 days after the second AZD1222 dose. This clonotype was sampled from an adult who received the AZD1222 COVID-19 vaccine. The CDR3 nucleotides read TGTGCCAGCAGTTTGCCCGACAGAGATAATTCACCCCTCCACTTT. The encoded protein is CASSLPDRDNSPLHF.